A single sample is the source of the 26 T cell receptor beta chains below, sequenced in a study of OX40 agonist ivuxolimab in advanced cancers. Measured with immunoSEQ multiplex PCR; TCRdb has only the in-frame clones, and not every one. The table shows roughly 59,000 clones, with approximately 80% occurring only once. The sequencing here drew on CD4+ or CD8+ T cells sorted from blood, taken in a trial of the OX40 agonist ivuxolimab. Receptor source: an adult with an advanced solid tumor such as melanoma, head and neck, liver or kidney cancer.

The chain employs TRBV5-5 and TRBJ1-5; a weak D match, TRBD1 (5 bases). Per germline, CDR1 SGHKS and CDR2 YYEKEE (reference sequence). This CDR3 contains 13 residues. V gave up 4 bases and J gave up 5 bases, with 10 bases separating them. CDR3: CASSLTEYQPQHF. In DNA, the CDR3 is TGTGCCAGCAGCCTGACAGAGTATCAGCCCCAGCATTTT.

V gene TRBV2 combines with J gene TRBJ1-2; TRBD1 matches at 10 bases. The CDR3 sequence is 14 residues long. With 6 bases clipped from V and 8 bases from J, the junction kept 9 bases outside the gene matches. From germline, CDR1 is SNHLY and CDR2 FYNNEI. The CDR3 is CASRERQGAWGYTF. CDR3 nucleotide sequence: TGTGCCAGCAGGGAGCGACAGGGGGCGTGGGGCTACACCTTC.

This clone was observed a few times. The V gene is TRBV29-1, the J gene TRBJ2-1; 11 bases map to TRBD2. Germline V gives CDR1 SQVTM, CDR2 ANQGSEA. CDR3 length: 13 amino acids. V was clipped by 8 bases and J by 7 bases; unmatched bases: 7. In DNA, the CDR3 is TGCAGCTCAACTAGCGGGAGTCGTAATGAGCAGTTCTTC. Translating gives CSSTSGSRNEQFF.

The chain carries TRBV27 and TRBJ2-2, with D hard to call. The CDR3 contains 14 residues. Germline CDR1 is MNHEY and CDR2 is SMNVEV (reference sequence). With 0 bases removed from V and 3 bases from J, the gap between germline ends came to 5 bases. CDR3 sequence reads: CASSLSGYTGELFF. The CDR3 coding sequence is TGTGCCAGCAGTTTATCTGGCTACACCGGGGAGCTGTTTTTT.

The V gene is TRBV28, the J gene TRBJ1-3; D not resolved. The CDR3 runs to 12 residues. V was shortened by 7 bases and J by 0 bases, with 4 bases between the two germline ends. Germline values: CDR1 MDHEN, CDR2 SYDVKM. CDR3 protein: CASTHSGNTIYF. CDR3 coding DNA: TGTGCCAGCACTCACTCTGGAAACACCATATATTTT.

This clone was observed a handful of times. The chain employs TRBV4-3 and TRBJ1-4, with a possible D match to TRBD1 (6 bases). The CDR3 consists of 16 residues. Trimming pared 1 base from V and 4 bases from J, leaving 13 bases between. The V gene's germline CDR1 is LGHNA and CDR2 YSLEER. Here the CDR3 DNA reads TGCGCCAGCAGCCAAGTGTGGGGGCTGGGTAATGAAAAACTGTTTTTT. It yields the protein CASSQVWGLGNEKLFF.

The chain is built from TRBV28 and TRBJ2-4; D perhaps matches TRBD1 (6 bases). This CDR3 is built from 16 residues. Looked up from germline, CDR1 is MDHEN and CDR2 is SYDVKM. Trimming pared 6 bases from V and 0 bases from J, leaving 15 bases between. For the CDR3, the DNA is TGTGCCAGCAGGAGAACAGGGTCGGGAGCCAAAAACATTCAGTACTTC. Translating it yields CASRRTGSGAKNIQYF.

This clone is a singleton in its sample. The chain links TRBV5-5 to TRBJ2-1; D may correspond to TRBD1 or TRBD2 (5 bases each). Germline CDR1 SGHKS, CDR2 YYEKEE (reference sequence). The V gene lost 9 bases and the J gene lost 2 bases, with 15 bases spanning the gap. The CDR3 has 14 residues. The CDR3 spells CATDRDGAYNEQFF. As DNA, the CDR3 is TGTGCCACCGACCGGGACGGTGCCTACAATGAGCAGTTCTTC.

This clone was observed once. This rearrangement joins TRBV27 to TRBJ1-1, with D possibly matching TRBD1 (5 bases). The CDR3 runs 12 residues. V was pared by 6 bases and J by 6 bases, with 11 bases between. Germline-derived CDR1 and CDR2 are MNHEY and SMNVEV (reference sequence). The CDR3 region has the DNA TGTGCCAGCAGAACCAGGGTGTCTGAAGCTTTCTTT. Translation: CASRTRVSEAFF.

The chain carries TRBV11-3 and TRBJ2-1, with 14 bases identical to TRBD2. J lost 6 bases, V lost 5 bases, and 6 bases had no gene match. The V gene's germline CDR1 is SGHNT and CDR2 YENEEA. The CDR3 length is 16 residues. CDR3 region: CASSTGTSGSRNEQFF. The CDR3 bases are TGTGCCAGCAGCACCGGGACTAGCGGGAGTCGCAATGAGCAGTTCTTC.

The rearrangement joins TRBV6-5 to TRBJ1-5, with TRBD1 matching over 8 bases. V was pared by 2 bases and J by 4 bases, with 4 bases of the junction left unmatched. CDR1 and CDR2 from the germline V gene are MNHEY and SVGAGI. The CDR3 has 15 residues. This chain's CDR3 is CASSYDQGANQPQHF. For the CDR3, the DNA is TGTGCCAGCAGTTACGATCAGGGGGCGAATCAGCCCCAGCATTTT.

The V gene is TRBV11-3, the J gene TRBJ2-3; TRBD2 agrees at 15 bases. V gave up 5 bases and J gave up 2 bases; unmatched junction bases: 5. From germline, CDR1 is SGHNT and CDR2 YENEEA. CDR3 length: 17 residues. In DNA, the CDR3 is TGTGCCAGCAGCATGGGACTAGCGGGAGGAAACACAGATACGCAGTATTTT. Translated, it gives CASSMGLAGGNTDTQYF.

The chain combines TRBV6-6 with TRBJ2-2; either TRBD1 or TRBD2 may supply D (5 bases each). From germline, CDR1 is MNHNY and CDR2 SVGAGI (reference sequence). This CDR3 is built from 15 residues. Trimming removed 5 bases from V and 2 bases from J, with 12 bases in between. The CDR3 loop reads CASSPGTFNTGELFF. The DNA of the CDR3 is TGTGCCAGCAGTCCCGGGACGTTTAACACCGGGGAGCTGTTTTTT.

V gene TRBV6-6 combines with J gene TRBJ1-6; TRBD1 matches 7 bases. The CDR3 contains 15 residues. Unmatched junction bases numbered 13, after V lost 7 bases and J lost 10 bases. Germline V gene data show CDR1 as MNHNY and CDR2 as SVGAGI (reference sequence). CDR3 DNA: TGTGCCAGCACCAGGGGCGGACAGGATAGCTCACCCCTCCACTTT. Translation: CASTRGGQDSSPLHF.

The chain recombines TRBV19 with TRBJ2-1, with D unclear. Germline V gene sequence: CDR1 LNHDA, CDR2 SQIVND (reference sequence). The V gene lost 6 bases and the J gene lost 2 bases, with 11 bases spanning the gap. The CDR3 loop spans 14 amino acids. CDR3 protein: CASRRKVPYNEQFF. In DNA form, the CDR3 reads TGTGCCAGTAGGCGTAAGGTACCCTACAATGAGCAGTTCTTC.

The rearrangement links TRBV10-2 to TRBJ1-5; D remains unclear. Germline V lookup: CDR1 WSHSY, CDR2 SAAADI. The CDR3 totals 13 residues. V was clipped by 10 bases and J by 0 bases, with 10 bases between them. CDR3 residues: CANPDHSNQPQHF. The CDR3 DNA follows: TGCGCCAATCCGGACCATAGCAATCAGCCCCAGCATTTT.

The rearrangement links TRBV4-2 to TRBJ2-5; 9 bases are a match to TRBD1. V lost 4 bases, J lost 4 bases, and 13 bases stayed unmatched. Germline lookup yields CDR1 LGHNA and CDR2 YNFKEQ. The CDR3 has 17 residues. DNA for the CDR3: TGTGCCAGCAGCCTCGACCGAACGGGACAGGGACGAGAGACCCAGTACTTC. The encoded protein is CASSLDRTGQGRETQYF.

The rearrangement links TRBV11-2 to TRBJ2-3; D remains ambiguous. V gave up 0 bases and J gave up 4 bases, with 2 bases separating them. Germline CDR1 is SGHAT and CDR2 is FQNNGV. There are 12 residues in the CDR3. CDR3 sequence: CASSLEADTQYF. CDR3 in DNA: TGTGCCAGCAGCTTAGAAGCAGATACGCAGTATTTT.

V gene TRBV9 combines with J gene TRBJ1-2; D may be TRBD1 (6 bases). Trimming cost V 4 bases and J 8 bases, with 21 bases left between them. This CDR3 has 15 residues. Germline CDR1 reads SGDLS; CDR2 reads YYNGEE. The CDR3 nucleotides read TGTGCCAGCAGCCCCCTAGAGACAGGCTCCTTCGGCTACACCTTC. Encoded protein: CASSPLETGSFGYTF.

This clone was recorded a few times. The chain uses TRBV4-1 and TRBJ1-1, with D perhaps matching TRBD1 (6 bases). The CDR3 runs 16 residues. Germline CDR1 MGHRA, CDR2 YSYEKL. With 1 base removed from V and 0 bases from J, the gap between germline ends came to 12 bases. The CDR3 DNA reads as TGCGCCAGCAGCCAAGTCAGGGGCACAATGAACACTGAAGCTTTCTTT. Translation: CASSQVRGTMNTEAFF.

This rearrangement joins TRBV5-4 to TRBJ1-1; D is unresolved. Germline V gene sequence: CDR1 SGHNT, CDR2 YYREEE (reference sequence). The CDR3 is made up of 13 amino acids. Trimming took 4 bases from V and 1 from J, leaving 8 bases between them. As DNA, the CDR3 is TGTGCCAGCAGCCGAGACGGGAACACTGAAGCTTTCTTT. It specifies CASSRDGNTEAFF. Filled out from reference TRBV5-4 and TRBJ1-1, the complete variable domain reads ETGVTQSPTHLIKTRGQQVTLRCSSQSGHNTVSWYQQALGQGPQFIFQYYREEENGRGNFPPRFSGLQFPNYSSELNVNALELDDSALYLCASSRDGNTEAFFGQGTRLTVV.

The chain has TRBV18 and TRBJ1-6; maybe TRBD1 (5 bases). There are 14 residues in the CDR3. Germline lookup yields CDR1 KGHSH and CDR2 LQKENI. V shed 2 bases and J shed 11 bases, with 13 bases lying between them. For the CDR3, the DNA is TGTGCCAGCTCACCATCGGACAAGGCAACACCCCTCCACTTT. Its translation is CASSPSDKATPLHF.

The chain is built from TRBV7-2 and TRBJ2-3; TRBD1 agrees at 8 bases. After removal of 4 bases from V and 3 bases from J, the junction contained 9 bases not matched to a gene. Germline CDR1 SGHTA, CDR2 FQGNSA. This CDR3 has 16 residues. CDR3 bases: TGTGCCAGCAGCTACACAGGGGGTGGGCTGACAGATACGCAGTATTTT. Translation gives CASSYTGGGLTDTQYF. Full variable domain (remainder filled in from reference TRBV7-2 and TRBJ2-3): GAGVSQSPSNKVTEKGKDVELRCDPISGHTALYWYRQSLGQGLEFLIYFQGNSAPDKSGLPSDRFSAERTGGSVSTLTIQRTQQEDSAVYLCASSYTGGGLTDTQYFGPGTRLTVL.

The genes are TRBV30 and TRBJ2-2; perhaps D is TRBD1 or TRBD2 (5 bases each). Trimming shortened V by 0 bases and J by 4 bases, and 12 bases separated the two germline ends. The CDR3 is made up of 15 amino acids. Germline V CDR1 and CDR2: GTSNPN, SVGIG (reference sequence). The CDR3 sequence is CAWSVLKRGTGELFF. CDR3 sequence (DNA): TGTGCCTGGAGTGTCCTAAAGAGGGGCACCGGGGAGCTGTTTTTT.

This sequence joins TRBV5-1 and TRBJ1-2; D is unresolved. The length of the CDR3 is 14 residues. The V gene lost 2 bases and the J gene lost 5 bases, with 13 bases spanning the gap. Germline CDR1 and CDR2: SGHRS and YFSETQ. DNA of the CDR3: TGCGCCAGCAGCTTAGCGAGCCTTTCTTATGGCTACACCTTC. It yields the protein CASSLASLSYGYTF.

In the case of this clone: The junction does not match germline at one end; this may be a read error. The gene calls are TRBV5-5 and TRBJ2-7, with 7 nucleotides matching TRBD2. This CDR3 has 17 residues. Germline V gives CDR1 SGHKS, CDR2 YYEKEE (reference sequence). The CDR3 sequence: CASSLAGTPGGSYEQYF. The CDR3 DNA is TGTGCCAGCAGTTTGGCCGGGACGCCCGGGGGGTCGTACGAGCAGTACTTC.